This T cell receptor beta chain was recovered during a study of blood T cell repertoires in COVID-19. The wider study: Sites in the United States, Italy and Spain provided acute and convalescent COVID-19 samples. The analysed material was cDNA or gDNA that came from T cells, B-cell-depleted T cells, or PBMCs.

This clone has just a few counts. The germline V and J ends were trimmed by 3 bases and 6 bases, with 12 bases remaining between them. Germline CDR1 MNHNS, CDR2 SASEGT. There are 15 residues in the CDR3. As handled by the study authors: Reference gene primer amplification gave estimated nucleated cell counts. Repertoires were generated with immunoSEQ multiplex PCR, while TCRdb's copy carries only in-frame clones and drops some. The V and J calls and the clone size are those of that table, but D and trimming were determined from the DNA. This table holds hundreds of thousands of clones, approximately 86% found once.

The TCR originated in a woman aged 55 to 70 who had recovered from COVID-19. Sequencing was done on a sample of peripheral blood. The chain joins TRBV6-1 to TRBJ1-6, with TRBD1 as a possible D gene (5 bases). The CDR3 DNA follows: TGTGCCAGCAGTGACCGACGGGGGGGTAATTCACCCCTCCACTTT. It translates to CASSDRRGGNSPLHF.